These T cell receptor beta chains were read from a single sample in a study of cytomegalovirus exposure and HLA in healthy donors. Sequenced by immunoSEQ multiplex PCR; TCRdb stores in-frame clones only, minus some. Its table records around 150,000 clones. Sequencing was performed on PBMCs. The receptors originated from a woman aged 60-70 years in good health and CMV-seronegative. The CDR3 runs from the conserved cysteine through the conserved F or W. A D gene is named only where the DNA matches it firmly.

D,V,J,CDR3,DNA
NA,TRBV29-1,TRBJ1-2,CSVGSEYSYGYTF,TGCAGCGTTGGGTCGGAGTATAGCTATGGCTACACCTTC
TRBD1,TRBV9,TRBJ1-5,CASSGGTDQPQHF,TGTGCCAGCAGCGGCGGGACAGATCAGCCCCAGCATTTT
NA,TRBV7-9,TRBJ2-7,CASSSLGGPYEQYF,TGTGCCAGCAGCTCCCTTGGAGGCCCCTACGAGCAGTACTTC
NA,TRBV9,TRBJ2-7,CASSPRGREKWEQYF,TGTGCCAGCAGCCCTAGGGGCAGAGAAAAGTGGGAGCAGTACTTC
TRBD2,TRBV5-5,TRBJ2-3,CARGGGDTQYF,TGTGCCCGCGGGGGGGGAGATACGCAGTATTTT
NA,TRBV5-4,TRBJ1-2,CASSPWLGSGYTF,TGTGCCAGCAGCCCCTGGTTAGGGAGTGGCTACACCTTC
TRBD2,TRBV11-2,TRBJ2-5,CASSLERGVETQYF,TGTGCCAGCAGCTTAGAACGGGGGGTGGAGACCCAGTACTTC
TRBD1,TRBV7-3,TRBJ2-7,CASSYGQGNYEQYF,TGTGCCAGCAGCTATGGACAGGGTAACTACGAGCAGTACTTC
NA,TRBV27,TRBJ1-1,CASSFRGGAEAFF,TGTGCCAGCAGTTTCCGAGGGGGGGCTGAAGCTTTCTTT
NA,TRBV18,TRBJ1-5,CASSPPGSGNQPQHF,TGTGCCAGCTCACCCCCAGGATCGGGCAATCAGCCCCAGCATTTT
NA,TRBV29-1,TRBJ1-5,CSVRQDGSNQPQHF,TGCAGCGTACGACAGGATGGGAGCAATCAGCCCCAGCATTTT
NA,TRBV27,TRBJ1-2,CASSAAGAGYTF,TGTGCCAGCTCCGCGGCGGGGGCGGGCTACACCTTC
TRBD1,TRBV18,TRBJ1-2,CASSPILDRGHGYTF,TGTGCCAGCTCACCGATACTAGACAGGGGTCATGGCTACACCTTC
NA,TRBV15,TRBJ2-7,CATSREVTPDPAAYEQYF,TGTGCCACCAGCAGAGAAGTAACGCCTGACCCAGCGGCCTACGAGCAGTACTTC
TRBD1,TRBV18,TRBJ1-1,CASSRPGQGVEAFF,TGTGCCAGCTCACGACCGGGACAGGGGGTTGAAGCTTTCTTT